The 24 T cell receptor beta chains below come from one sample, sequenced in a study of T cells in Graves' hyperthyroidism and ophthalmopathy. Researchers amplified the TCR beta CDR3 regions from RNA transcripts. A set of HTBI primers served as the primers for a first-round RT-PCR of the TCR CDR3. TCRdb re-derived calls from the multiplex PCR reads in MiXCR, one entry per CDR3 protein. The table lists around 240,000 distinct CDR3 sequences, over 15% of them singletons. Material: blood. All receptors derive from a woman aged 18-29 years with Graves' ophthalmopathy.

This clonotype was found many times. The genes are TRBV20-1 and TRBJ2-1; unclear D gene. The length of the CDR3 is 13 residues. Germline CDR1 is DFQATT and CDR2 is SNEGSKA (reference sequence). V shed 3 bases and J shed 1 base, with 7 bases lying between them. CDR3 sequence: CSASRVSYNEQFF. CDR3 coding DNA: TGCAGTGCTAGTCGCGTGTCCTACAATGAGCAGTTCTTC.

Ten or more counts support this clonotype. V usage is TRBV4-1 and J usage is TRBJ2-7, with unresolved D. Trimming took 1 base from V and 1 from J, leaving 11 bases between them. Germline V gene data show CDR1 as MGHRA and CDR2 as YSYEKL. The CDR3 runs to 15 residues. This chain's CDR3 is CASSQVADTSYEQYF. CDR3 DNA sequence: TGCGCCAGCAGCCAAGTCGCAGACACATCCTACGAGCAGTACTTC.

Here the CDR3 reads CAWSGGLADTGELFF. The CDR3 nucleotides read TGTGCCTGGAGTGGGGGACTAGCGGACACCGGGGAGCTGTTTTTT. The J gene is TRBJ2-2, the V gene TRBV30; 11 bases match TRBD2. CDR3 length: 15 residues. V shed 1 base, J shed 3 bases, and the junction held 1 base outside the gene matches. In germline, CDR1 is GTSNPN, CDR2 SVGIG (reference sequence).

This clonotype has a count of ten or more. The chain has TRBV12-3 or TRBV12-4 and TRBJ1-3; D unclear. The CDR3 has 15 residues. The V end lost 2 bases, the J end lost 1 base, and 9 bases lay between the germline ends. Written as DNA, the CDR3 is TGTGCCAGCAGTTTATTAGGAGTTTCTGGAAACACCATATATTTT. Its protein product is CASSLLGVSGNTIYF.

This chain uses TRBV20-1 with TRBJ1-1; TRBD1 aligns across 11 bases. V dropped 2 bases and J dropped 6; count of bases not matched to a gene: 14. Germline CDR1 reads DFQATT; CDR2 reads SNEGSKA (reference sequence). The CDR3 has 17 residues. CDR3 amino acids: CSARPPDRGLFSAEAFF. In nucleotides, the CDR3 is TGCAGTGCTAGACCGCCGGACAGGGGGCTTTTTAGCGCTGAAGCTTTCTTT.

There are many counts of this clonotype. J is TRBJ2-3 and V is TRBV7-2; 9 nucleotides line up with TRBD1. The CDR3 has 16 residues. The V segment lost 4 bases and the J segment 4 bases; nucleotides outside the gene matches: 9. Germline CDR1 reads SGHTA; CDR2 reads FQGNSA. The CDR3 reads CASSSNTGGSADTQYF. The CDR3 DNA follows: TGTGCCAGCAGCTCGAATACAGGGGGCTCGGCAGATACGCAGTATTTT.

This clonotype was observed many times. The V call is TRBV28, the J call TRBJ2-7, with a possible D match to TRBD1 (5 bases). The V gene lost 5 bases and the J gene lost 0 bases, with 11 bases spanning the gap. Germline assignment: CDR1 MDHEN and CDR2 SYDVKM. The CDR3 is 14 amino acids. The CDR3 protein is CASSQPDSSYEQYF. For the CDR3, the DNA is TGTGCCAGCAGTCAGCCAGACAGCTCCTACGAGCAGTACTTC.

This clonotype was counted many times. In nucleotides, the CDR3 is TGTGCCATCAATAGCCGGGAAGGCGAAAAACTGTTTTTT. Amino acid sequence: CAINSREGEKLFF. This sequence joins TRBV10-3 and TRBJ1-4, with D hard to call. V was clipped by 7 bases and J by 8 bases, with 14 bases between them. Germline CDR1 and CDR2: ENHRY and SYGVKD. The CDR3 runs to 13 residues.

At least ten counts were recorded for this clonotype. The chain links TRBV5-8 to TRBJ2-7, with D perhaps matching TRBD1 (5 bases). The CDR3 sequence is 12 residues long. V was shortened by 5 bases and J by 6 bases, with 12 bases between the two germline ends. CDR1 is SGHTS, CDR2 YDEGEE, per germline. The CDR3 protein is CASRPTGREQYF. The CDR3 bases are TGTGCCAGCAGGCCAACAGGTCGCGAGCAGTACTTC.

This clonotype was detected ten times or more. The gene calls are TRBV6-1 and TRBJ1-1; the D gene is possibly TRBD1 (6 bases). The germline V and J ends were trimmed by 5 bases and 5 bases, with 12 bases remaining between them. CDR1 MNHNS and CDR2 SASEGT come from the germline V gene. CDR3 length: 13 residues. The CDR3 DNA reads TGTGCCAGCAGTTACACAGGGAGGACTGAAGCTTTCTTT. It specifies CASSYTGRTEAFF.

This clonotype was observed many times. CDR3 nucleotide sequence: TGTGCCAGCAGCAAGGACAGGACCTACGAGCAGTACTTC. This codes for CASSKDRTYEQYF. The chain has TRBV13 and TRBJ2-7, with 7 bases fitting TRBD1. Germline V gene data show CDR1 as PRHDT and CDR2 as FYEKMQ (reference sequence). Losses at the gene ends were 5 bases for V and 2 bases for J; bases not matched to a gene: 3. This CDR3 is built from 13 residues.

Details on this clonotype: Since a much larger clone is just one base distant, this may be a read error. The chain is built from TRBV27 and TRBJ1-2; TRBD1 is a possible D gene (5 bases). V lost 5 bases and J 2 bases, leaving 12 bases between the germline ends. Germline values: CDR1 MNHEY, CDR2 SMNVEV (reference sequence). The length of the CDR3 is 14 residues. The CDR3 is CASSRLTENYGYTF. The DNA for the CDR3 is TGTGCCAGCAGTCGACTGACAGAGAACTATGGCTACACCTTC.

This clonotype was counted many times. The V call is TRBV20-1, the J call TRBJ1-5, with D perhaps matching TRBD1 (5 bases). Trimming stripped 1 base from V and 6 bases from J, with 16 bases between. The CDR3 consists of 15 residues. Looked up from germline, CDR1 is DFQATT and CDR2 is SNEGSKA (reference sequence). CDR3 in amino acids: CSARVPGAVSQPQHF. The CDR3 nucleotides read TGCAGTGCTAGAGTGCCCGGGGCGGTGAGTCAGCCCCAGCATTTT.

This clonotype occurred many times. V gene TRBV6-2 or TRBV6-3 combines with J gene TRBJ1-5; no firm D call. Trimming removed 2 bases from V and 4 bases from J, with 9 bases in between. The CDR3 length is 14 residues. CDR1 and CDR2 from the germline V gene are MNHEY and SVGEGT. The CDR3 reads CASSYATANQPQHF. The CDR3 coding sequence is TGTGCCAGCAGTTACGCGACGGCAAATCAGCCCCAGCATTTT.

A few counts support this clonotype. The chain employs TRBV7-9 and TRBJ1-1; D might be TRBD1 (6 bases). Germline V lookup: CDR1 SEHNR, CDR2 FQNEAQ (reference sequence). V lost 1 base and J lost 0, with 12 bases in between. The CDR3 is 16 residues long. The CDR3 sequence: CASSLVPTGLNTEAFF. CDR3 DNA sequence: TGTGCCAGCAGCTTAGTTCCTACAGGGCTGAACACTGAAGCTTTCTTT.

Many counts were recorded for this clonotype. Here the CDR3 DNA reads TGTGCCAGCAGTTACTCGTACAGGATCCCCGAGGGCTACACCTTC. This gives the protein CASSYSYRIPEGYTF. The chain links TRBV6-5 to TRBJ1-2, with TRBD1 as a possible D gene (5 bases). V shed 0 bases and J shed 8 bases, with 16 bases lying between them. Germline V gene lookup returns CDR1 MNHEY and CDR2 SVGAGI. The CDR3 length is 15 residues.

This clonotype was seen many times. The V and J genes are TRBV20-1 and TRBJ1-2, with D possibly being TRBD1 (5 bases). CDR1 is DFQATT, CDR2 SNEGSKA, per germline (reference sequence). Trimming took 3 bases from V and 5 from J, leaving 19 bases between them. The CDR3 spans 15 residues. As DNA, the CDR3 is TGCAGTGCTAGCACAGAACCGGGGCCCTTTTATGGCTACACCTTC. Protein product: CSASTEPGPFYGYTF.

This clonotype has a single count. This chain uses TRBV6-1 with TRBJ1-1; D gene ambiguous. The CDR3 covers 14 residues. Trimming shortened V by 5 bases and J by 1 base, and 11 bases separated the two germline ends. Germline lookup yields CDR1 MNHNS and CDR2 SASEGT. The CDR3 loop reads CASSLTSSNTEAFF. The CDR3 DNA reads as TGTGCCAGCAGTCTCACCAGCTCGAACACTGAAGCTTTCTTT.

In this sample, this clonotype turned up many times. CDR3 in amino acids: CASSLVVAGAFTDTQYF. The CDR3 DNA reads as TGTGCCAGCAGTTTAGTCGTGGCAGGGGCCTTCACAGATACGCAGTATTTT. J is TRBJ2-3 and V is TRBV28; D is perhaps TRBD1 (6 bases). CDR1 and CDR2 (germline): MDHEN, SYDVKM. The V end lost 2 bases, the J end lost 2 bases, and 17 bases lay between the germline ends. The CDR3 runs 17 residues.

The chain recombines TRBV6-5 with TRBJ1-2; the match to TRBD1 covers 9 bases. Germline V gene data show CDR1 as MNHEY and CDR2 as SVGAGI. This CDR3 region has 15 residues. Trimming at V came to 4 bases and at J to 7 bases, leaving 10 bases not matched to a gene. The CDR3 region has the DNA TGTGCCAGCAGTTCGGGACAGGGAACTATAAGTGGCTACACCTTC. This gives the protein CASSSGQGTISGYTF.

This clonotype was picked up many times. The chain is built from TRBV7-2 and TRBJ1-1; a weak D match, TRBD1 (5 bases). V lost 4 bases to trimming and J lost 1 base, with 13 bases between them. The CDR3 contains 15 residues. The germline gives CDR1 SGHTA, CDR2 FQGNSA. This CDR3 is CASSSARQGNTEAFF. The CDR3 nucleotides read TGTGCCAGCAGCTCAGCCCGGCAGGGGAACACTGAAGCTTTCTTT.

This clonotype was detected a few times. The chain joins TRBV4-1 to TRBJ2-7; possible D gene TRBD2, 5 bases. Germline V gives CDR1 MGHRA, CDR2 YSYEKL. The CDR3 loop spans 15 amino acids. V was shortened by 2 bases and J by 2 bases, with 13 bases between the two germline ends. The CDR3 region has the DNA TGCGCCAGCAGCCAAACAACCGGGGTTCCCTACGAGCAGTACTTC. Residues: CASSQTTGVPYEQYF.

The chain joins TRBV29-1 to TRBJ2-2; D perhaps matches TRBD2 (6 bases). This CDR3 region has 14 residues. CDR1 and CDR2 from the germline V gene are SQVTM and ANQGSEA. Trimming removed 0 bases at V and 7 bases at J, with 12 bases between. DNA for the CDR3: TGCAGCGTTGAAGATCAAGGAGGGGACGGGGAGCTGTTTTTT. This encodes CSVEDQGGDGELFF.

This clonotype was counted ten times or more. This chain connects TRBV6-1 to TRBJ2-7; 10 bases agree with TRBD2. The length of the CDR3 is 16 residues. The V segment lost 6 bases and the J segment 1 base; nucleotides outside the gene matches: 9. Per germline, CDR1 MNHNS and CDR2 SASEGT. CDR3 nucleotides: TGTGCCAGCAGCCCAACGGGGGGACTAGCGTCCTACGAGCAGTACTTC. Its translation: CASSPTGGLASYEQYF.